This T cell receptor (beta chain) was profiled in a study of OX40 agonist ivuxolimab in advanced cancers. In the study overall: A mean age of around 66 years, range about 20 to 79, was recorded, and about 83% were male. Study observations and caveats: Some nonresponders also had low normalized T-cell clonal expansion.

Method: immunoSEQ multiplex PCR; TCRdb's copy keeps in-frame clones and lacks some. The table shows around 77,000 clones, with roughly 78% occurring only once. In regard to this clone: Its specificity is not known.

The CDR3 sequence is 15 residues long. Germline CDR1 and CDR2: SNHLY and FYNNEI. V trimming: 3 bases; J trimming: 11 bases; junction bases outside the gene matches: 11. Patients had blood sampled at baseline and again on cycle 4 day 1 and cycle 7 day 1. The TCR sequence derives from an adult with an advanced solid tumor such as melanoma, head and neck, liver or kidney cancer. This material consisted of CD4+ or CD8+ T cells sorted from blood, taken in a trial of the OX40 agonist ivuxolimab. This chain joins TRBV2 and TRBJ2-3, with 10 nucleotides matching TRBD2. The CDR3 DNA reads TGTGCCAGCAGTGAGCTAGCGGGGGAGAGAAGGGTGCAGTATTTT. This sequence encodes CASSELAGERRVQYF.